This T cell receptor (beta chain) was sequenced in a study of T cell clones after liver transplantation. This table comes from immunoSEQ multiplex PCR, and its TCRdb copy is limited to in-frame clones, with some not included. The sample has 70,000 to 80,000 clones; roughly nine tenths are singletons. Germline V gene data show CDR1 as SNHLY and CDR2 as FYNNEI. Unmatched junction bases numbered 8, after V lost 7 bases and J lost 6 bases. The CDR3 extends over 14 amino acids. This TCR came from a human donor who received a liver transplant. The input for sequencing was CD4+ T cells from blood, taken before liver transplant. The chain couples TRBV2 to TRBJ2-3; 9 bases map to TRBD1. The CDR3 is CASKSDRGFDTQYF. The CDR3 nucleotides read TGTGCCAGCAAGTCGGACAGGGGTTTCGATACGCAGTATTTT.